This T cell receptor (beta chain) originates from a study of blood T cell repertoires in COVID-19. The CDR3 is 18 residues long. In germline, CDR1 is SEHNR, CDR2 FQNEAQ (reference sequence). V lost 5 bases and J lost 0; bases outside the gene matches: 12. Per the study methods: Reference gene primer amplification in the assay estimated nucleated cell counts. Some clones are missing from TCRdb's copy, which holds only in-frame ones; the method was immunoSEQ multiplex PCR. Clone size and V and J calls were adopted from that table, with D and trimming inferred from the DNA. The sample records 55,000 to 65,000 clones, approximately 80% being singletons.

The chain couples TRBV7-9 to TRBJ2-2; 7 bases are shared with TRBD2. This TCR was recovered from a man aged 55-75 years with COVID-19, enrolled during active disease. Sequencing was performed on peripheral blood. The CDR3 sequence: CASSPRTSGVTNTGELFF. In DNA form, the CDR3 reads TGTGCCAGCAGCCCACGGACTAGTGGGGTGACGAACACCGGGGAGCTGTTTTTT.